What follows is one TCR beta chain and its context. Its target is unknown. After expansion with viral peptide pools in the ViraFEST assay, antigen-specific CD4+ T cells were sequenced. The culture ran for 10 days before CD4+ T cells were isolated. People in the vaccine group had not been infected with SARS-CoV-2 before, and their nucleocapsid antibodies were negative. In culture with approximately 9.5 IU/ml IL-2 and around 10 ug/ml peptides, PBMC were grown at a few million per well. Half the medium was replaced with IL-2 medium on days 3 and 7. The sample belongs to a study of vaccination effects on CD4 cells after COVID-19. Only in-frame clones appear in the TCRdb table, and some are missing; sequencing was by immunoSEQ multiplex PCR. This table has more than 40,000 clones, about 80% appearing once. Study-wide results and caveats: Vaccine- and infection-induced clones showed marked clonal contraction late following vaccination.

The CDR3 has 14 residues. Germline assignment: CDR1 KGHSH and CDR2 LQKENI. V was cut by 2 bases and J by 4 bases, with 11 bases left in between. Sample: CD4+ T cells from PBMCs cultured with SARS-CoV-2 spike peptides, taken before COVID-19 vaccination. The chain has TRBV18 and TRBJ1-2, with no clear D. The sequence was obtained from a human donor who received a COVID-19 vaccine. CDR3 DNA: TGTGCCAGCTCACCAATTCCGGCGGGCTATGGCTACACCTTC. Amino acids: CASSPIPAGYGYTF.